This T cell receptor (beta chain) is from a study of CD8+CD57+ T cells in acquired aplastic anemia. Only patients with CD8+CD57+ cell expansion on flow cytometry were chosen for sequencing. There were no patients without severe acquired aplastic anemia. With 6 bases removed from V and 4 bases from J, the gap between germline ends came to 21 bases. This CDR3 has 16 residues. CDR1 is DFQATT, CDR2 SNEGSKA, per germline (reference sequence). Researchers used genomic DNA as the template to profile TCR beta VDJ and CDR3. TCRdb used MiXCR to reprocess the reads, holding one entry per CDR3 protein. The sample lists under 350,000 distinct CDR3 sequences, roughly 53% occurring once. This clonotype showed up many times.

V gene TRBV20-1 combines with J gene TRBJ1-4, with D perhaps TRBD1 (6 bases). The TCR was taken from a human donor with aplastic anemia. Material: sorted CD4+, CD8+, or CD8+CD57+ T cells (not recorded which) from PBMCs. The CDR3 nucleotides are TGCAGTGCCTCCCTCGTCACAGGGCGACTTAATGAAAAACTGTTTTTT. This sequence encodes CSASLVTGRLNEKLFF.